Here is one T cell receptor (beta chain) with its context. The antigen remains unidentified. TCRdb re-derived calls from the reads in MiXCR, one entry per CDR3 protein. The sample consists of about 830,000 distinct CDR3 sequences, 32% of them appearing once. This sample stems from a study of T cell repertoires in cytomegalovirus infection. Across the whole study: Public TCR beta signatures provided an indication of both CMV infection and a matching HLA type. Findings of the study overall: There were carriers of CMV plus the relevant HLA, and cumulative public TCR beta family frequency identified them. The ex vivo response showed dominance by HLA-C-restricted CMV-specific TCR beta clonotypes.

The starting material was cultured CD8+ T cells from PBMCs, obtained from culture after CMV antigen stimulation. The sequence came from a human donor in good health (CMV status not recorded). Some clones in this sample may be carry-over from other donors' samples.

CDR3 amino acids: CASRGRQGAHEQYF. As DNA, the CDR3 is TGTGCCAGCAGGGGACGACAGGGGGCCCACGAGCAGTACTTC. The chain has TRBV27 and TRBJ2-7; 10 nucleotides match TRBD1. The V gene end was trimmed by 6 bases and the J gene end by 5 bases; junction bases not matched to a gene: 7. CDR3 length: 14 residues. CDR1 is MNHEY, CDR2 SMNVEV, per germline (reference sequence).